This is a list of T cell receptor beta chains from one sample in a study of blood T cell repertoires in COVID-19. Libraries were prepared by immunoSEQ multiplex PCR; TCRdb keeps only in-frame clonotypes and omits some of them. The sample lists some 80,000 clones; around four fifths were seen once. Sample: peripheral blood. The receptors stem from an elderly man with active or convalescent COVID-19. CDR3s include the opening cysteine and the closing phenylalanine or tryptophan. The D gene is left open where the match is weak. Only part of the rows carry a size: once, few, many, or a class if the clone is expanded.

clone_size: .; j_call: TRBJ2-1; v_call: TRBV5-1; d_call: TRBD2; cdr3_aa: CASSSSAGTILGNEQFF; cdr3_nt: TGCGCCAGCAGTTCCTCTGCCGGGACTATCCTTGGGAATGAGCAGTTCTTC
clone_size: .; j_call: TRBJ1-2; v_call: TRBV19; d_call: .; cdr3_aa: CASSIRTAADYGYTF; cdr3_nt: TGTGCCAGTAGTATACGGACAGCAGCCGACTATGGCTACACCTTC
clone_size: .; j_call: TRBJ2-3; v_call: TRBV10-1; d_call: TRBD1; cdr3_aa: CASTANRGVADTQYF; cdr3_nt: TGCGCCAGCACCGCAAACAGGGGAGTCGCAGATACGCAGTATTTT
clone_size: .; j_call: TRBJ2-6; v_call: TRBV6-2/TRBV6-3; d_call: .; cdr3_aa: CASSYPRETAFRSGANVLTF; cdr3_nt: TGTGCCAGCAGTTACCCGAGAGAGACAGCGTTTCGCTCTGGGGCCAACGTCCTGACTTTC
clone_size: .; j_call: TRBJ1-5; v_call: TRBV19; d_call: .; cdr3_aa: CASSIPGEYSNQPQHF; cdr3_nt: TGTGCCAGTAGTATCCCGGGGGAATATAGCAATCAGCCCCAGCATTTT
clone_size: .; j_call: TRBJ2-2; v_call: TRBV27; d_call: .; cdr3_aa: CASRTGGRNTGELFF; cdr3_nt: TGTGCCAGCAGGACTGGGGGCCGAAACACCGGGGAGCTGTTTTTT
clone_size: .; j_call: TRBJ1-5; v_call: TRBV28; d_call: TRBD1; cdr3_aa: CASSTKRQGAINQPQHF; cdr3_nt: TGTGCCAGCAGTACAAAGAGACAGGGGGCTATCAATCAGCCCCAGCATTTT
clone_size: .; j_call: TRBJ1-4; v_call: TRBV11-2; d_call: TRBD1; cdr3_aa: CASSNWDRPNEKLFF; cdr3_nt: TGTGCCAGCAGCAATTGGGACAGACCTAATGAAAAACTGTTTTTT
clone_size: .; j_call: TRBJ2-1; v_call: TRBV7-9; d_call: TRBD1; cdr3_aa: CASSRRDRGHNEQFF; cdr3_nt: TGTGCCAGCAGCAGAAGGGACAGGGGACACAATGAGCAGTTCTTC
clone_size: .; j_call: TRBJ2-2; v_call: TRBV10-3; d_call: .; cdr3_aa: CATRTVFGGELFF; cdr3_nt: TGTGCCACCCGGACAGTATTCGGCGGGGAGCTGTTTTTT
clone_size: .; j_call: TRBJ1-1; v_call: TRBV5-1; d_call: .; cdr3_aa: CASSWQGNPNTEAFF; cdr3_nt: TGCGCCAGCAGCTGGCAGGGGAACCCGAACACTGAAGCTTTCTTT
clone_size: .; j_call: TRBJ1-5; v_call: TRBV5-1; d_call: .; cdr3_aa: CASSPTGQSNQPQHF; cdr3_nt: TGCGCCAGCAGCCCGACCGGACAGTCGAATCAGCCCCAGCATTTT
clone_size: .; j_call: TRBJ1-5; v_call: TRBV30; d_call: .; cdr3_aa: CAWSVPMVSQPQHF; cdr3_nt: TGTGCCTGGAGTGTACCCATGGTGAGCCAGCCCCAGCATTTT
clone_size: .; j_call: TRBJ1-3; v_call: TRBV19; d_call: .; cdr3_aa: CASSISQGGNTIYF; cdr3_nt: TGTGCCAGTAGTATATCCCAGGGTGGAAACACCATATATTTT
clone_size: .; j_call: TRBJ2-1; v_call: TRBV12-3/TRBV12-4; d_call: .; cdr3_aa: CASGGYNEQFF; cdr3_nt: TGTGCCAGCGGCGGGTACAATGAGCAGTTCTTC
clone_size: few; j_call: TRBJ2-3; v_call: TRBV7-2; d_call: .; cdr3_aa: CASSSTGGGSSDTQYF; cdr3_nt: TGTGCCAGCAGCTCTACCGGGGGCGGGAGTTCGGATACGCAGTATTTT
clone_size: .; j_call: TRBJ1-4; v_call: TRBV28; d_call: .; cdr3_aa: CASSQGSDEKLFF; cdr3_nt: TGTGCCAGCAGTCAGGGCAGCGATGAAAAACTGTTTTTT
clone_size: .; j_call: TRBJ1-3; v_call: TRBV7-2; d_call: .; cdr3_aa: CASSLPSGNTIYF; cdr3_nt: TGTGCCAGCAGCTTACCCAGTGGAAACACCATATATTTT
clone_size: .; j_call: TRBJ2-3; v_call: TRBV2; d_call: .; cdr3_aa: CASSEQDSDTQYF; cdr3_nt: TGTGCCAGCAGTGAACAGGACAGCGATACGCAGTATTTT
clone_size: .; j_call: TRBJ1-1; v_call: TRBV5-1; d_call: .; cdr3_aa: CASRLGEGETEAFF; cdr3_nt: TGCGCCAGCAGGCTGGGGGAGGGAGAGACTGAAGCTTTCTTT
clone_size: once; j_call: TRBJ1-5; v_call: TRBV7-2; d_call: TRBD1; cdr3_aa: CASSLRQGANQPQHF; cdr3_nt: TGTGCCAGCAGCTTAAGACAGGGGGCGAATCAGCCCCAGCATTTT
clone_size: .; j_call: TRBJ2-5; v_call: TRBV5-6; d_call: .; cdr3_aa: CASSLEGRAFETQYF; cdr3_nt: TGTGCCAGCAGCTTGGAGGGCAGGGCATTCGAGACCCAGTACTTC
clone_size: .; j_call: TRBJ1-1; v_call: TRBV9; d_call: TRBD1; cdr3_aa: CASSVVPGGAFF; cdr3_nt: TGTGCCAGCAGCGTAGTTCCAGGGGGAGCTTTCTTT
clone_size: .; j_call: TRBJ1-1; v_call: TRBV3-1/TRBV3-2; d_call: .; cdr3_aa: CASSQALSPGVAFF; cdr3_nt: TGTGCCAGCAGCCAAGCACTTAGCCCTGGCGTGGCTTTCTTT
clone_size: .; j_call: TRBJ2-1; v_call: TRBV20-1; d_call: .; cdr3_aa: CSASRVPSYNEQFF; cdr3_nt: TGCAGTGCTAGTCGGGTCCCCTCCTACAATGAGCAGTTCTTC
clone_size: .; j_call: TRBJ2-1; v_call: TRBV19; d_call: .; cdr3_aa: CASRNPGRDNEQFF; cdr3_nt: TGTGCCAGTAGGAACCCCGGTCGGGACAATGAGCAGTTCTTC
clone_size: .; j_call: TRBJ1-6; v_call: TRBV10-1; d_call: .; cdr3_aa: CASTGFGGYGSPLHF; cdr3_nt: TGCGCCAGCACTGGGTTCGGGGGATACGGTTCACCCCTCCACTTT
clone_size: .; j_call: TRBJ1-5; v_call: TRBV24-1; d_call: .; cdr3_aa: CATSGQSNQPQHF; cdr3_nt: TGTGCCACCAGTGGACAAAGCAATCAGCCCCAGCATTTT
clone_size: .; j_call: TRBJ2-2; v_call: TRBV7-2; d_call: TRBD2; cdr3_aa: CASTLKAGGLTGELFF; cdr3_nt: TGTGCCAGCACTTTGAAAGCGGGAGGGTTGACCGGGGAGCTGTTTTTT